This T cell receptor (beta chain) was captured in a study of glioma-infiltrating T cells. This clonotype was counted many times. Using RNA template, CDR3s of TCR alpha and beta were amplified with iRepertoire arm-PCR. Via MiXCR, TCRdb re-called the multiplex PCR reads, giving one row per CDR3 protein. The top ten hold around 6.7% of the sample, which has 44,000 or so distinct CDR3 sequences, 20% to 25% seen once. Germline V gene lookup returns CDR1 MNHNS and CDR2 SASEGT. Deletions cut 0 bases from V and 5 bases from J, with 14 bases between. The CDR3 is made up of 16 amino acids. Sequencing was performed on glioma tissue, nonneoplastic brain tissue, or PBMCs (not recorded which). The TCR sequence derives from a human donor with low-grade glioma or glioblastoma, undergoing nonglioma brain surgery, or in good health (not recorded which). The chain carries TRBV6-1 and TRBJ1-5; D uncertain. CDR3 amino acids: CASSEAHSGYDQPQHF. The DNA for the CDR3 is TGTGCCAGCAGTGAAGCCCACAGTGGATACGATCAGCCCCAGCATTTT.